The source of this T cell receptor (beta chain) is a study of PD-1 blockade in classical Hodgkin lymphoma. This CDR3 has 17 residues. With 4 bases clipped from V and 5 bases from J, the junction kept 11 bases outside the gene matches. The germline gives CDR1 MNHNS, CDR2 SASEGT. Sequenced by immunoSEQ multiplex PCR; TCRdb stores in-frame clones only, minus some. The table shows 50,000 to 65,000 clones, with around 90% occurring only once. Every single patient, without exception, relapsed after autologous stem cell transplantation, and brentuximab vedotin exposure varied. Best outcomes ranged across complete response, partial response and progressive disease.

The rearrangement links TRBV6-1 to TRBJ2-1, with TRBD1 identical over 10 bases. The TCR was taken from a human donor with classical Hodgkin lymphoma. The sample in question was peripheral blood mononuclear cells (PBMCs), obtained before the second cycle of nivolumab. CDR3 sequence: CASSVLLRQGANNEQFF. Here the CDR3 DNA reads TGTGCCAGCAGTGTATTATTACGACAGGGGGCGAACAATGAGCAGTTCTTC.